Each of the 21 T cell receptor beta chains below was sequenced from the same sample in a study of T cell repertoires in cytomegalovirus infection. These TCRs' antigens remain unknown. TCRdb re-called the reads through MiXCR, storing one row per CDR3 protein. The data show tens of thousands of distinct CDR3 sequences, roughly a fifth seen once. The sample here was CD8+ T cells from cultured PBMCs, taken from culture after CMV antigen stimulation. These receptors came from a human donor in good health (CMV status not recorded). Some clones in this sample may be carry-over from other donors' samples.

The chain carries TRBV4-1 and TRBJ1-6; 7 nucleotides align to TRBD1. This CDR3 is 15 amino acids long. V trimming: 1 base; J trimming: 12 bases; junction bases outside the gene matches: 9. Looked up from germline, CDR1 is MGHRA and CDR2 is YSYEKL. CDR3 in DNA: TGCGCCAGCAGCCAAGTTTCGACAGGGCAGAGACCCCTCCACTTT. Its translation: CASSQVSTGQRPLHF.

This clonotype came up many times. The V call is TRBV7-9, the J call TRBJ2-3; 9 nucleotides line up with TRBD1. The length of the CDR3 is 16 residues. Germline values: CDR1 SEHNR, CDR2 FQNEAQ (reference sequence). V trimming: 4 bases; J trimming: 4 bases; junction bases outside the gene matches: 9. The CDR3 loop is CASSSSQGQGADTQYF. As DNA, the CDR3 is TGTGCCAGCAGCTCGAGCCAGGGACAGGGAGCAGATACGCAGTATTTT.

The chain couples TRBV19 to TRBJ2-2; no reliable D call. CDR1 and CDR2 from the germline V gene are LNHDA and SQIVND (reference sequence). CDR3 length equals 13 residues. V was pared by 2 bases and J by 6 bases, with 7 bases between. The CDR3 coding sequence is TGTGCCAGTAGTATACGTCAGCCCGGGGAGCTGTTTTTT. Residues: CASSIRQPGELFF.

The chain couples TRBV7-2 to TRBJ1-2; TRBD1 might be the D (6 bases). This CDR3 has 14 amino acids. The germline V gene encodes CDR1 SGHTA and CDR2 FQGNSA. The ends were cut back, 2 bases at V and 6 bases at J, with 13 bases in the middle. The DNA for the CDR3 is TGTGCCAGCAGCTTAATTGGGGGCTCTCATGGCTACACCTTC. This encodes CASSLIGGSHGYTF.

This clonotype came up a few times. The rearrangement uses TRBV27 and TRBJ2-3, with 9 positions matching TRBD2. Looked up from germline, CDR1 is MNHEY and CDR2 is SMNVEV (reference sequence). The trim removed 4 bases at V and 4 bases at J, leaving 6 bases unmatched. The CDR3 loop spans 15 amino acids. The CDR3 reads CASSYGTSIPDTQYF. In DNA, the CDR3 is TGTGCCAGCAGTTACGGGACTAGCATCCCAGATACGCAGTATTTT.

The rearrangement links TRBV7-8 to TRBJ2-5; TRBD2 might be the D (6 bases). Germline CDR1 SGHVS, CDR2 FQNEAQ. V dropped 2 bases and J dropped 3 bases, with 13 bases sitting between them. The CDR3 has 15 amino acids. The CDR3 DNA reads TGTGCCAGCAGCTTATCCGCGGGATGGGAAGAGACCCAGTACTTC. Translating gives CASSLSAGWEETQYF. The whole variable domain, filled in from reference TRBV7-8 and TRBJ2-5, reads GAGVSQSPRYKVAKRGQDVALRCDPISGHVSLFWYQQALGQGPEFLTYFQNEAQLDKSGLPSDRFFAERPEGSVSTLKIQRTQQEDSAVYLCASSLSAGWEETQYFGPGTRLLVL.

The V call is TRBV4-2, the J call TRBJ2-7; 7 nucleotides align to TRBD2. CDR3 length: 14 amino acids. Trimming took 3 bases from V and 3 from J; bases not matched to a gene: 5. The V gene's germline CDR1 is LGHNA and CDR2 YNFKEQ. CDR3 residues: CASSHWGEGYEQYF. The CDR3 nucleotides read TGTGCCAGCAGCCATTGGGGGGAGGGCTACGAGCAGTACTTC.

This clonotype was seen a few times. The chain employs TRBV10-3 and TRBJ1-2, with a tentative D call TRBD1 (5 bases). The CDR3 contains 18 residues. Germline V gene lookup returns CDR1 ENHRY and CDR2 SYGVKD. Trimming took 2 bases from V and 8 from J, leaving 27 bases between them. CDR3 loop: CAISEGWDDDYEVRGYTF. The CDR3 bases are TGTGCCATCAGTGAGGGGTGGGACGATGACTATGAGGTTCGAGGCTACACCTTC.

The genes are TRBV7-2 and TRBJ2-7; 8 bases map to TRBD2. The CDR3 has 16 amino acids. Losses at the gene ends were 1 base for V and 2 bases for J; bases not matched to a gene: 7. CDR1 is SGHTA and CDR2 is FQGNSA in the germline V gene. The CDR3 region has the DNA TGTGCCAGCAGCTTAGTGGCAGCGGGAGTTGCCTACGAGCAGTACTTC. Its protein product is CASSLVAAGVAYEQYF.

This sequence joins TRBV24-1 and TRBJ2-1; no definite D call. CDR3 length: 15 amino acids. V gave up 5 bases and J gave up 8 bases, with 18 bases separating them. Per germline, CDR1 KGHDR and CDR2 SFDVKD. DNA of the CDR3: TGTGCCACCAGTGGCTTGGGTGCAATGTTCGATGAGCAGTTCTTC. This gives the protein CATSGLGAMFDEQFF.

Sample share makes this clonotype medium-sized (0.01 to 0.1%). The chain joins TRBV7-2 to TRBJ1-2, with D possibly being TRBD1 (5 bases). The germline gives CDR1 SGHTA, CDR2 FQGNSA. Trimming removed 2 bases at V and 4 bases at J, with 14 bases between. CDR3 size: 15 residues. The CDR3 coding sequence is TGTGCCAGCAGCTTAACGACAGTGGAGAGCTATGGCTACACCTTC. This sequence encodes CASSLTTVESYGYTF.

This chain links TRBV29-1 with TRBJ2-1; 10 bases match TRBD2. CDR3 length: 20 amino acids. V lost 0 bases and J lost 10; bases outside the gene matches: 24. The germline V gene has CDR1 SQVTM and CDR2 ANQGSEA. The CDR3 is CSVEDPRTSGFTGSTGEQFF. In DNA, the CDR3 is TGCAGCGTTGAAGACCCCAGGACTAGCGGCTTTACAGGGAGTACCGGGGAGCAGTTCTTC.

This clonotype has only a few counts. The rearrangement links TRBV7-9 to TRBJ1-2, with D uncertain. The CDR3 is made up of 12 amino acids. Germline CDR1 and CDR2: SEHNR and FQNEAQ (reference sequence). The V gene lost 5 bases and the J gene lost 7 bases, with 11 bases spanning the gap. Here the CDR3 reads CASSQWLIGYTF. The CDR3 bases are TGTGCCAGCAGCCAGTGGCTGATTGGCTACACCTTC.

In its sample, this clonotype was seen a few times. This rearrangement joins TRBV6-6 to TRBJ2-1; unclear D gene. The CDR3 has 16 residues. The germline V and J ends were trimmed by 2 bases and 1 base, with 12 bases remaining between them. Looked up from germline, CDR1 is MNHNY and CDR2 is SVGAGI (reference sequence). The CDR3 sequence is CASSYAGTASYNEQFF. CDR3 DNA sequence: TGTGCCAGCAGTTACGCCGGCACAGCTTCCTACAATGAGCAGTTCTTC.

This rearrangement joins TRBV2 to TRBJ2-5, with TRBD2 matching over 12 bases. Germline lookup yields CDR1 SNHLY and CDR2 FYNNEI. CDR3 length: 15 amino acids. Trimming removed 6 bases from V and 3 bases from J; junction bases left unmatched: 5. The CDR3 DNA sequence: TGTGCCAGCAGACAGACTAGCGGGGGAGAAGAGACCCAGTACTTC. Residues: CASRQTSGGEETQYF. The whole variable domain, remainder taken from reference TRBV2 and TRBJ2-5, is EPEVTQTPSHQVTQMGQEVILRCVPISNHLYFYWYRQILGQKVEFLVSFYNNEISEKSEIFDDQFSVERPDGSNFTLKIRSTKLEDSAMYFCASRQTSGGEETQYFGPGTRLLVL.

This clonotype was seen a handful of times. In nucleotides, the CDR3 is TGTGCCAGCAGCCCTAACCCTTGGCCTAAAGGGCGCACAGATACGCAGTATTTT. Its protein is CASSPNPWPKGRTDTQYF. J is TRBJ2-3 and V is TRBV7-8; D remains ambiguous. Per the germline V gene, CDR1 is SGHVS and CDR2 is FQNEAQ. Deletions cut 5 bases from V and 1 base from J, with 22 bases between. The CDR3 extends over 18 amino acids. Full variable domain (rest looked up from reference TRBV7-8 and TRBJ2-3): GAGVSQSPRYKVAKRGQDVALRCDPISGHVSLFWYQQALGQGPEFLTYFQNEAQLDKSGLPSDRFFAERPEGSVSTLKIQRTQQEDSAVYLCASSPNPWPKGRTDTQYFGPGTRLTVL.

This clonotype occurred a few times. V gene TRBV7-9 combines with J gene TRBJ2-7, with D uncertain. Trimming shortened V by 5 bases and J by 1 base, and 6 bases separated the two germline ends. CDR1 and CDR2 (germline): SEHNR, FQNEAQ (reference sequence). The CDR3 extends over 12 amino acids. The CDR3 sequence: CASSLQSYEQYF. The CDR3, as DNA: TGTGCCAGCAGCCTACAGTCCTACGAGCAGTACTTC.

The CDR3 is CASSLAGRNTEAFF. The CDR3 DNA reads TGTGCCAGCAGTTTAGCAGGCCGGAACACTGAAGCTTTCTTT. This rearrangement joins TRBV28 to TRBJ1-1, with D uncertain. Between the trimmed V and J ends, which lost 2 bases and 1 base, there was a span of 8 bases. From germline, CDR1 is MDHEN and CDR2 SYDVKM. The CDR3 loop spans 14 amino acids.

Only a few counts were recorded for this clonotype. The chain is built from TRBV7-2 and TRBJ2-7, with 12 bases identical to TRBD2. Looked up from germline, CDR1 is SGHTA and CDR2 is FQGNSA. The CDR3 is made up of 16 amino acids. Trimming cost V 3 bases and J 2 bases; bases outside gene matches: 5. CDR3 coding DNA: TGTGCCAGCAGCTTCCTCTCTAGCGGGGGGGCCTACGAGCAGTACTTC. This sequence encodes CASSFLSSGGAYEQYF.

The rearrangement uses TRBV7-8 and TRBJ1-2; no reliable D call. This CDR3 spans 16 amino acids. The V gene's germline CDR1 is SGHVS and CDR2 FQNEAQ. With 3 bases removed from V and 3 bases from J, the gap between germline ends came to 17 bases. The CDR3 protein is CASSFPTDHVDYGYTF. CDR3 DNA: TGTGCCAGCAGCTTCCCCACCGACCACGTAGACTATGGCTACACCTTC.

The gene calls are TRBV7-8 and TRBJ1-4; D perhaps matches TRBD1 (5 bases). The CDR3 is 15 amino acids. Germline V gives CDR1 SGHVS, CDR2 FQNEAQ. The V end was cut by 5 bases, the J end by 5 bases, with 15 bases between. The CDR3 is CASSLTPGTNEKLFF. The CDR3 DNA reads as TGTGCCAGCAGCCTCACCCCGGGGACCAATGAAAAACTGTTTTTT.